This TCR beta chain was recovered during a study of blood T cell repertoires in COVID-19. About the study: COVID-19 samples from acute and convalescent phases originated in the United States, Italy and Spain.

Original methodology: Estimation of nucleated cell counts was performed using reference gene primer amplification. Measured with immunoSEQ multiplex PCR; TCRdb has only the in-frame clones, and not every one. That table gives V, J and clone size, and the DNA gave D and trimming. Of about 62,000 clones detected, around 87% appear once; the ten largest clones hold approximately 4%. From germline, CDR1 is LGHNT and CDR2 FRNRAP. The CDR3 totals 19 residues. The trim removed 2 bases at V and 10 bases at J, leaving 17 bases unmatched. The rearrangement uses TRBV12-5 and TRBJ2-1; 13 nucleotides align to TRBD2. The specimen was peripheral blood. The clonotype originates from a human donor in a cohort sampled during active COVID-19. The CDR3 region is CASGLHSPGTSGAAGEQFF. Here the CDR3 DNA reads TGTGCTAGTGGTTTGCATAGTCCCGGGACTAGCGGGGCCGCTGGAGAGCAGTTCTTC.